This TCR beta chain originates from a study of cytomegalovirus exposure and HLA in healthy donors. Broader study findings: The authors reported that TCR beta sequences could predict HLA-A and HLA-B alleles. These predictions were accurate for most subjects in the first cohort. Later analysis revealed greater clonal expansion in HLA-associated TCR beta chains than in equally common others. The study had only CMV serostatus as immune exposure information. Per a prior analysis, the majority of TCR beta V segments were productive roughly 87% or roughly 30% of the time.

To note about this clone: The antigen is unknown.

The germline gives CDR1 MGHRA, CDR2 YSYEKL. Trimming removed 0 bases from V and 0 bases from J, with 6 bases in between. This CDR3 region has 15 residues. PCR amplification relied on 60 Vbeta primers (plus 13 Jbeta primers). The protocol was immunoSEQ multiplex PCR, while the TCRdb copy is restricted to in-frame clones and leaves out a portion. The sample shows around 97,000 clones, and approximately 3.5% sits with its ten largest clones. This TCR was recovered from a man aged 40-49 years in good health and CMV-seronegative. The sample taken for sequencing was PBMCs. The rearrangement uses TRBV4-1 and TRBJ2-1, with no clear D. CDR3 loop: CASSQDIPSYNEQFF. CDR3 coding DNA: TGCGCCAGCAGCCAAGATATCCCCTCCTACAATGAGCAGTTCTTC.